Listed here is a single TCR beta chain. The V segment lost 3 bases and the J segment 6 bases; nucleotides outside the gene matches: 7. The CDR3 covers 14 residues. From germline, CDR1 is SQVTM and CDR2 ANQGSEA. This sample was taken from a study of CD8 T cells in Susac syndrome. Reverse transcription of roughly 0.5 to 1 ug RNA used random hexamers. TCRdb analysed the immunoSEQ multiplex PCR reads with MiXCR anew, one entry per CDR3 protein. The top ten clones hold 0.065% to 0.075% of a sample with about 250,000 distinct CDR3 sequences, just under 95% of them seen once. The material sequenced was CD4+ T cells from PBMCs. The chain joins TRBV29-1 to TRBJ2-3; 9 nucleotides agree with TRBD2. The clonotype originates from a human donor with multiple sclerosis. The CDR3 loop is CSVDAGGRWDTQYF. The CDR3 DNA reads TGCAGCGTTGATGCGGGGGGGAGATGGGATACGCAGTATTTT.